What follows are 23 T cell receptor beta chains derived from one specimen sequenced in a study of CD8 T cells in Susac syndrome. Reverse transcription of roughly 0.45 to 1 ug RNA was carried out with random hexamers. One entry per CDR3 protein, called by TCRdb with MiXCR from the immunoSEQ multiplex PCR reads. The table has 65,000 to 85,000 distinct CDR3 sequences, about 93% seen once; the top ten hold 0.45%. Specimen: CD8+ T cells from PBMCs. The receptors were sampled from a human donor with Susac syndrome.

The rearrangement joins TRBV12-5 to TRBJ1-1, with TRBD1 identical over 7 bases. Germline V gene lookup returns CDR1 LGHNT and CDR2 FRNRAP. The CDR3 extends over 15 amino acids. Trimming removed 0 bases from V and 5 bases from J; junction bases left unmatched: 6. This chain's CDR3 is CASGLVKTGWTEAFF. The CDR3 nucleotides are TGTGCTAGTGGTTTGGTTAAGACAGGGTGGACTGAAGCTTTCTTT.

This chain uses TRBV20-1 with TRBJ2-3; 12 bases are a match to TRBD2. This CDR3 is 16 amino acids long. Germline CDR1 DFQATT, CDR2 SNEGSKA (reference sequence). V lost 0 bases and J lost 4; bases outside the gene matches: 5. The CDR3: CSAREGPSGRADTQYF. CDR3 nucleotides: TGCAGTGCTAGAGAGGGTCCTAGCGGGAGGGCAGATACGCAGTATTTT.

The chain couples TRBV7-8 to TRBJ2-5, with 14 bases aligning to TRBD2. This CDR3 contains 18 residues. Losses at the gene ends were 1 base for V and 5 bases for J; bases not matched to a gene: 9. Germline loops: CDR1 SGHVS, CDR2 FQNEAQ. CDR3 in amino acids: CASSLERLAGGPGETQYF. The CDR3 coding sequence is TGTGCCAGCAGCTTAGAGAGACTAGCGGGAGGGCCGGGTGAGACCCAGTACTTC.

This chain joins TRBV12-3 or TRBV12-4 and TRBJ2-1; 8 bases line up with TRBD1. V shed 8 bases and J 6 bases; nucleotides not matched to a gene: 21. CDR3 length equals 18 residues. The CDR3 coding sequence is TGTGCCAGCCTCTTGGGGCCCCCCACAGGGGGTTTGAGCAATGAGCAGTTCTTC. Residues: CASLLGPPTGGLSNEQFF.

This clonotype was counted a few times. This rearrangement joins TRBV7-2 to TRBJ2-5, with D uncertain. The germline V and J ends were trimmed by 2 bases and 0 bases, with 4 bases remaining between them. Germline lookup yields CDR1 SGHTA and CDR2 FQGNSA. The CDR3 contains 13 residues. The CDR3 loop is CASSLQYQETQYF. CDR3 coding DNA: TGTGCCAGCAGCTTACAGTACCAAGAGACCCAGTACTTC.

The rearrangement uses TRBV12-3 or TRBV12-4 and TRBJ2-1; 10 bases map to TRBD1. This CDR3 spans 15 amino acids. V lost 5 bases, J lost 10 bases, and 11 bases stayed unmatched. The CDR3 spells CASSMFRDRGSEQFF. The DNA for the CDR3 is TGTGCCAGCAGTATGTTCCGGGACAGGGGATCGGAGCAGTTCTTC.

The sample holds a few counts of this clonotype. The rearrangement joins TRBV4-1 to TRBJ2-4; TRBD1 agrees at 10 bases. The CDR3 covers 16 residues. Trimming removed 3 bases from V and 6 bases from J; junction bases left unmatched: 8. CDR1 is MGHRA, CDR2 YSYEKL, per germline. CDR3 nucleotide sequence: TGCGCCAGCAGCCACCGGGGACAGGGGAGCCCAAACATTCAGTACTTC. Amino acids: CASSHRGQGSPNIQYF.

The V call is TRBV6-6, the J call TRBJ2-7; 7 bases map to TRBD1. The CDR3 spans 15 residues. The trim removed 4 bases at V and 0 bases at J, leaving 6 bases unmatched. Germline loops: CDR1 MNHNY, CDR2 SVGAGI (reference sequence). CDR3 amino acids: CASSFPTGSSYEQYF. CDR3 bases: TGTGCCAGCAGTTTTCCGACAGGGAGCTCCTACGAGCAGTACTTC.

This clonotype appeared once. The V and J genes are TRBV30 and TRBJ1-5, with D possibly TRBD1 on 5 matching bases. Per germline, CDR1 GTSNPN and CDR2 SVGIG (reference sequence). The CDR3 runs to 13 residues. V lost 7 bases to trimming and J lost 6 bases, with 16 bases between them. In DNA, the CDR3 is TGTGCCTCCTCGGGGGGGGAAACTCAGCCCCAGCATTTT. This encodes CASSGGETQPQHF.

The chain employs TRBV18 and TRBJ2-5; the match to TRBD2 covers 7 bases. From germline, CDR1 is KGHSH and CDR2 LQKENI. This CDR3 comprises 15 residues. Trimming at V came to 2 bases and at J to 5 bases, leaving 8 bases not matched to a gene. CDR3 bases: TGTGCCAGCTCACCAAAGACCCAGGGAGGGGAGACCCAGTACTTC. Its translation is CASSPKTQGGETQYF.

This rearrangement joins TRBV13 to TRBJ2-2; 12 positions match TRBD2. V lost 2 bases and J lost 7; bases outside the gene matches: 8. The CDR3 is 17 residues long. Germline V gene sequence: CDR1 PRHDT, CDR2 FYEKMQ (reference sequence). CDR3 nucleotide sequence: TGTGCCAGCAGCTTAAGTCGGCTAGCGGGGGGGCGCGGGGAGCTGTTTTTT. Translation gives CASSLSRLAGGRGELFF.

This clonotype was recorded once. The chain links TRBV2 to TRBJ1-2; D unresolved. Germline V gene lookup returns CDR1 SNHLY and CDR2 FYNNEI. Trimming stripped 11 bases from V and 0 bases from J, with 13 bases between. The CDR3 runs 13 residues. CDR3 DNA: TGTGCCGAAGGAGGGAACACTAACTATGGCTACACCTTC. Protein sequence: CAEGGNTNYGYTF.

CDR3 protein: CASSGPRDGYNEQFF. The CDR3, as DNA: TGTGCCAGCAGCGGCCCCCGGGACGGATACAATGAGCAGTTCTTC. The chain couples TRBV7-9 to TRBJ2-1; the D call may be TRBD1 or TRBD2 (5 bases each). This CDR3 contains 15 residues. Looked up from germline, CDR1 is SEHNR and CDR2 is FQNEAQ (reference sequence). V was pared by 5 bases and J by 4 bases, with 15 bases between.

The gene calls are TRBV5-4 and TRBJ2-1; D gene ambiguous. V was shortened by 4 bases and J by 8 bases, with 10 bases between the two germline ends. The CDR3 consists of 12 residues. CDR1 and CDR2 (germline): SGHNT, YYREEE (reference sequence). CDR3 bases: TGTGCCAGCAGCCCCTCCGGGCATGAGCAGTTCTTC. It specifies CASSPSGHEQFF.

The chain carries TRBV5-4 and TRBJ2-7; 7 nucleotides match TRBD2. V lost 0 bases and J lost 4; bases outside the gene matches: 4. The CDR3 spans 14 residues. Germline CDR1 reads SGHNT; CDR2 reads YYREEE (reference sequence). For the CDR3, the DNA is TGTGCCAGCAGCTTGGAAGGACTAGGGTACGAGCAGTACTTC. Translated: CASSLEGLGYEQYF.

In its sample, this clonotype was seen once. The gene calls are TRBV27 and TRBJ2-5; TRBD1 might be the D (6 bases). The CDR3 consists of 12 residues. The V and J ends lost 3 bases and 7 bases respectively, with 9 bases between them. CDR1 is MNHEY and CDR2 is SMNVEV in the germline V gene (reference sequence). CDR3 nucleotide sequence: TGTGCCAGCAGTTTGGGGGCTGGGACCCAGTACTTC. Encoded protein: CASSLGAGTQYF.

This chain joins TRBV7-9 and TRBJ1-2, with D uncertain. The length of the CDR3 is 15 residues. Looked up from germline, CDR1 is SEHNR and CDR2 is FQNEAQ (reference sequence). V was shortened by 1 base and J by 2 bases, with 11 bases between the two germline ends. The CDR3 region has the DNA TGTGCCAGCAGCTTAGGAATTGGGAGGAACTATGGCTACACCTTC. Its translation: CASSLGIGRNYGYTF. The full variable domain, with the rest looked up from reference TRBV7-9 and TRBJ1-2, is DTGVSQNPRHKITKRGQNVTFRCDPISEHNRLYWYRQTLGQGPEFLTYFQNEAQLEKSRLLSDRFSAERPKGSFSTLEIQRTEQGDSAMYLCASSLGIGRNYGYTFGSGTRLTVV.

The V call is TRBV20-1, the J call TRBJ2-5, with a possible D match to TRBD1 (6 bases). With 6 bases removed from V and 3 bases from J, the gap between germline ends came to 11 bases. CDR3 length: 12 residues. CDR1 is DFQATT, CDR2 SNEGSKA, per germline (reference sequence). For the CDR3, the DNA is TGCAGTGCAACAACAGGGAAAGAGACCCAGTACTTC. As protein: CSATTGKETQYF.

The chain has TRBV19 and TRBJ1-1, with TRBD1 as a possible D gene (6 bases). The V end was cut by 7 bases, the J end by 4 bases, with 16 bases between. The CDR3 runs 14 residues. Germline V CDR1 and CDR2: LNHDA, SQIVND (reference sequence). The CDR3 sequence is CASNRGATVTEAFF. Written as DNA, the CDR3 is TGTGCCAGTAATCGGGGGGCGACGGTCACTGAAGCTTTCTTT.

V gene TRBV9 combines with J gene TRBJ1-5; D gene unclear. V gave up 2 bases and J gave up 0 bases, with 3 bases separating them. This CDR3 region has 13 residues. Germline loops: CDR1 SGDLS, CDR2 YYNGEE. The CDR3 sequence: CASSVYSNQPQHF. The CDR3 DNA sequence: TGTGCCAGCAGCGTCTATAGCAATCAGCCCCAGCATTTT.

The chain recombines TRBV4-2 with TRBJ1-1, with D maybe TRBD1 (5 bases). The CDR3 totals 13 residues. V was shortened by 1 base and J by 7 bases, with 10 bases between the two germline ends. Germline CDR1 LGHNA, CDR2 YNFKEQ. DNA of the CDR3: TGTGCCAGCAGCCAAGTGGGGACCAGTGAAGCTTTCTTT. Its translation is CASSQVGTSEAFF.

The CDR3 region has the DNA TGTGCCAGCAGTTACATGGTAGAGCCCCAGCATTTT. Translation gives CASSYMVEPQHF. V gene TRBV6-6 combines with J gene TRBJ1-5; D not certain. The germline gives CDR1 MNHNY, CDR2 SVGAGI (reference sequence). The CDR3 runs 12 residues. The ends were cut back, 2 bases at V and 8 bases at J, with 7 bases in the middle.

The rearrangement joins TRBV2 to TRBJ2-3; 8 bases are shared with TRBD2. The CDR3 has 16 amino acids. The V segment lost 7 bases and the J segment 4 bases; nucleotides outside the gene matches: 13. Germline CDR1 SNHLY, CDR2 FYNNEI. The CDR3 DNA is TGTGCCAGCAACGGCCTTCCGGGTAGCGGGGCAGATACGCAGTATTTT. It codes for CASNGLPGSGADTQYF.